These T cell receptor beta chains were read from a single sample in a study of blood T cell repertoires in COVID-19. The repertoire was sequenced with immunoSEQ multiplex PCR; TCRdb's copy has only in-frame clones and lacks some. The data hold a few hundred thousand clones, with 88% observed a single time. Material: PBMCs or T cells enriched from blood (not recorded which). The receptors were sampled from a woman aged 40 to 49 who had been exposed to COVID-19. Both conserved end residues are part of each CDR3.

v_gene,j_gene,CDR3aa
TRBV18,TRBJ2-1,CASSRPDLRERYEQFF
TRBV18,TRBJ2-3,CASSRDTQYF
TRBV9,TRBJ1-1,CASSVGQVSFTEAFF
TRBV28,TRBJ1-2,CASSLYEGDYGYTF
TRBV5-8,TRBJ1-5,CASSWTGVSGFDQPQHF
TRBV30,TRBJ1-6,CAWTPLKGRRSPLHF
TRBV7-2,TRBJ2-7,CASSWGFSGGSYEQYF
TRBV6-2/TRBV6-3,TRBJ2-7,CASSYRLGQGISYEQYF
TRBV28,TRBJ2-1,CASSFTIAPGSYNEQFF
TRBV15,TRBJ2-1,CATSRSGLAGYNEQFF
TRBV28,TRBJ2-5,CASSRSGGPSQETQYF
TRBV3-1/TRBV3-2,TRBJ1-5,CASSQGQTNQPQHF
TRBV5-8,TRBJ2-4,CASSLVGGRVSIQYF
TRBV15,TRBJ1-6,CATSRVVVSPLHF
TRBV21-1,TRBJ2-5,CARQRRYQETQYF
TRBV4-3,TRBJ2-4,CASSQGWGRGNIQYF
TRBV7-3,TRBJ2-1,CASSLTSGSFHEQFF
TRBV3-1/TRBV3-2,TRBJ2-3,CASSPSGGSTDTQYF
TRBV2,TRBJ2-5,CASRTYGLAGGETQYF
TRBV19,TRBJ1-1,CASSMAQVEAFF
TRBV2,TRBJ1-6,CASSEYRGSPLHF
TRBV11-3,TRBJ1-1,CASSRQALNTEAFF
TRBV30,TRBJ1-2,CAWSVPRDSYGYTF
TRBV25-1,TRBJ1-6,CASSDPGDNSPLHF
TRBV28,TRBJ1-5,CASSFQVMGNQPQHF
TRBV7-9,TRBJ1-1,CASSSAAGRAFF
TRBV7-9,TRBJ1-2,CASSPGAGFGYTF
TRBV11-3,TRBJ1-1,CASSLVRGGTEAFF
TRBV19,TRBJ2-3,CASSVRASGRAVGGTQYF
TRBV28,TRBJ1-2,CASSFWSGQNYYGYTF
TRBV28,TRBJ1-6,CASSLGALDSPLHF
TRBV2,TRBJ2-7,CASGGQGFTEQYF
TRBV27,TRBJ2-2,CASSRQGNTGELFF
TRBV5-5,TRBJ2-3,CASSLVTDTQYF
TRBV6-1,TRBJ1-3,CASSDNFRENSGNTIYF
TRBV7-8,TRBJ2-2,CASSLSGGNTGELFF
TRBV6-5,TRBJ1-3,CASSWDSSGNTIYF
TRBV10-3,TRBJ2-2,CAISGAGLTGELFF
TRBV20-1,TRBJ1-6,CSASRAGANSPLHF
TRBV4-1,TRBJ2-1,CASSQEGPAGGREQFF
TRBV25-1,TRBJ1-2,CASSEYGDTGPYGYTF